A selection of T cell receptor beta chains follows, all from one sample in a study of graft-versus-host responses after intestinal transplantation. This table comes from immunoSEQ multiplex PCR, and its TCRdb copy is limited to in-frame clones, with some not included. The data hold roughly 60,000 clones, with under 95% observed a single time. The source material was PBMCs, sampled 118 days after intestinal transplantation. The source is a human patient who received an intestinal transplant, so some T cells may come from the graft donor. The CDR3 runs from the conserved cysteine through the conserved F or W. Fields, in order: D gene, clone size, V gene, J gene, CDR3 DNA, CDR3 protein. A D gene is named only where the DNA matches it firmly. Not every row has a clone size; where given, it reads once, few, many or a size class.

TRBD1	NA	TRBV5-1	TRBJ2-2	TGCGCCAGCAGAACTCCGGGACAGACAGGCACCGGGGAGCTGTTTTTT	CASRTPGQTGTGELFF
TRBD1	NA	TRBV11-3	TRBJ1-2	TGTGCCAGCAGCTACGGGAACAGGGGTTTGGTTTTCTATGGCTACACCTTC	CASSYGNRGLVFYGYTF
NA	NA	TRBV28	TRBJ2-7	TGTGCCAGCAGTTTTAAGTGGGGGGAAAAATCCTACGAGCAGTACTTC	CASSFKWGEKSYEQYF
NA	few	TRBV7-2	TRBJ1-1	TGTGCCAGCAGCTTATGGAACACTGAAGCTTTCTTT	CASSLWNTEAFF
NA	NA	TRBV11-1	TRBJ2-3	TGTGCCAGCAGCTACAGGGCCAGGGCAGATACGCAGTATTTT	CASSYRARADTQYF
NA	NA	TRBV5-1	TRBJ2-5	TGCGCCAGCAGCTTCCCCTCAGGCCGCGCCTCGCCCTATGAGACCCAGTACTTC	CASSFPSGRASPYETQYF
NA	NA	TRBV2	TRBJ1-3	TGTGCCAGCAGTGACCCATACAGGAGGACCCTTGGCTCTGGAAACACCATATATTTT	CASSDPYRRTLGSGNTIYF
NA	NA	TRBV5-1	TRBJ1-1	TGCGCCAGCAGTGAAAGGGAGTTCACTGAAGCTTTCTTT	CASSEREFTEAFF
TRBD2	NA	TRBV7-6	TRBJ2-7	TGTGCCAGCAGCTTCGGGGGGACCTCCTACGAGCAGTACTTC	CASSFGGTSYEQYF
NA	NA	TRBV2	TRBJ2-5	TGTGCCAGCAGTGAACAAAATAGGGACTCGAATGAGCAGTACTTC	CASSEQNRDSNEQYF
NA	NA	TRBV28	TRBJ1-1	TGTGCCAGCAGTTTGTCTACGGGATCAGGCACTGAAGCTTTCTTT	CASSLSTGSGTEAFF
TRBD1	NA	TRBV19	TRBJ2-2	TGTGCCAGTAGTATTCAGGGGGCTGCAGCCGGGGAGCTGTTTTTT	CASSIQGAAAGELFF
NA	NA	TRBV30	TRBJ2-7	TGTGCCTGGAGTGTAACGGCCTACGAGCAGTACTTC	CAWSVTAYEQYF
NA	NA	TRBV29-1	TRBJ2-7	TGCAGCGTTGAAGATGCCCACGAGCAGTACTTC	CSVEDAHEQYF
TRBD2	NA	TRBV18	TRBJ2-1	TGTGCCAGCTCACCGACTAGCGAGGTGCTTCCGTTCTTC	CASSPTSEVLPFF
NA	NA	TRBV18	TRBJ2-1	TGTGCCAGCTCACCACCGACCCGGACCGATGAGCAGTTCTTC	CASSPPTRTDEQFF
NA	NA	TRBV2	TRBJ2-5	TGTGCCAGCAGTGTGACTGATCAAGAGACCCAGTACTTC	CASSVTDQETQYF
TRBD1	few	TRBV2	TRBJ2-7	TGTGCCAGCAGTGAAATGGGACAGACCTACGAGCAGTACTTC	CASSEMGQTYEQYF
TRBD1	few	TRBV6-1	TRBJ1-4	TGTGCCAGCCGGACAGGGGATATTCTGGAAAAACTGTTTTTT	CASRTGDILEKLFF
NA	NA	TRBV6-5	TRBJ2-5	TGTGCCAGCAGTTACGGCAGTTTAGAGACCCAGTACTTC	CASSYGSLETQYF
NA	NA	TRBV28	TRBJ2-1	TGTGCCAGCAGTTCACCCCTCCCGGGCAGCTACAATGAGCAGTTCTTC	CASSSPLPGSYNEQFF
NA	NA	TRBV7-3	TRBJ2-2	TGTGCCAGCAGCCCGCGGGCGGGACACATTAACACCGGGGAGCTGTTTTTT	CASSPRAGHINTGELFF
NA	NA	TRBV5-5	TRBJ1-2	TGTGCCAGCAGCTACTTAGAGTTGAGCTACACCTTC	CASSYLELSYTF
NA	NA	TRBV4-1	TRBJ2-7	TGCGCCAGCAGCCAGACTCCATCCTACGAGCAGTACTTC	CASSQTPSYEQYF
TRBD1	NA	TRBV10-3	TRBJ2-1	TGTGCCATCAGGGAGACAGGGAGCTCCTACAATGAGCAGTTCTTC	CAIRETGSSYNEQFF
TRBD2	once	TRBV28	TRBJ2-7	TGTGCCAGCAGTTCCCTAGGAGCGGGAATCAACCCGATCTCCTACGAGCAGTACTTC	CASSSLGAGINPISYEQYF
NA	NA	TRBV25-1	TRBJ1-2	TGTGCCAGCAGTGATTGGACGAAGGAATTGGAAGGCTACACCTTC	CASSDWTKELEGYTF
NA	NA	TRBV6-5	TRBJ1-1	TGTGCCAGCAGATTATCTATGAACACTGAAGCTTTCTTT	CASRLSMNTEAFF